One and the same sample provided the 31 T cell receptor beta chains below, sequenced in a study of CD8 T cells in Susac syndrome. Reverse transcription of roughly 0.5 to 1 ug RNA was carried out with random hexamers. TCRdb used MiXCR to reprocess the immunoSEQ multiplex PCR reads, holding one entry per CDR3 protein. This table has about 150,000 distinct CDR3 sequences, around 95% appearing once. The specimen was CD4+ T cells from PBMCs. These receptors all stem from a human donor with Susac syndrome.

The gene calls are TRBV15 and TRBJ1-4; a weak D match, TRBD1 (5 bases). Germline CDR1 and CDR2: LNHNV and YYDKDF (reference sequence). With 9 bases removed from V and 4 bases from J, the gap between germline ends came to 15 bases. This CDR3 is built from 14 residues. CDR3 region: CATSRDGDNEKLFF. CDR3 in DNA: TGTGCCACTTCCCGGGACGGGGATAATGAAAAACTGTTTTTT. Full variable domain (missing parts from reference TRBV15 and TRBJ1-4): DAMVIQNPRYQVTQFGKPVTLSCSQTLNHNVMYWYQQKSSQAPKLLFHYYDKDFNNEADTPDNFQSRRPNTSFCFLDIRSPGLGDTAMYLCATSRDGDNEKLFFGSGTQLSVL.

The chain has TRBV3-1 and TRBJ1-2, with 7 positions matching TRBD1. The trim removed 0 bases at V and 4 bases at J, leaving 5 bases unmatched. The CDR3 is 15 residues long. The germline V gene encodes CDR1 LGHDT and CDR2 YNNKEL (reference sequence). This CDR3 is CASSQDPAGGYGYTF. In DNA form, the CDR3 reads TGTGCCAGCAGCCAAGACCCGGCAGGGGGCTATGGCTACACCTTC.

This rearrangement joins TRBV6-5 to TRBJ2-1, with 11 bases matching TRBD1. CDR1 and CDR2 from the germline V gene are MNHEY and SVGAGI. The ends lost 4 bases at V and 9 bases at J; junction bases unmatched: 5. This CDR3 has 14 amino acids. CDR3 loop: CASSLDRGLSEQFF. The CDR3 DNA reads TGTGCCAGCAGTTTGGACAGGGGGCTCAGTGAGCAGTTCTTC.

The V gene is TRBV29-1, the J gene TRBJ1-5; no definite D call. The CDR3 has 12 amino acids. Trimming shortened V by 3 bases and J by 6 bases, and 9 bases separated the two germline ends. CDR1 and CDR2 (germline): SQVTM, ANQGSEA. CDR3 DNA sequence: TGCAGCGTTGAGATCAACGGTCAGCCCCAGCATTTT. Its translation is CSVEINGQPQHF.

The chain has TRBV5-8 and TRBJ2-3, with 7 bases aligning to TRBD1. Per the germline V gene, CDR1 is SGHTS and CDR2 is YDEGEE. This CDR3 is 18 amino acids long. V shed 1 base and J 5 bases; nucleotides not matched to a gene: 16. The CDR3 DNA reads TGTGCCAGCAGCTTGTTCCTCGGGTCGTATGACAGGGAAGATACGCAGTATTTT. Its protein is CASSLFLGSYDREDTQYF. The whole variable domain, filled in from reference TRBV5-8 and TRBJ2-3, reads EAGVTQSPTHLIKTRGQQATLRCSPISGHTSVYWYQQALGLGLQFLLWYDEGEERNRGNFPPRFSGRQFPNYSSELNVNALELEDSALYLCASSLFLGSYDREDTQYFGPGTRLTVL.

V is TRBV20-1 and J is TRBJ1-1; tentative D call: TRBD1 (5 bases). Looked up from germline, CDR1 is DFQATT and CDR2 is SNEGSKA (reference sequence). This CDR3 region has 15 residues. V lost 6 bases and J lost 6, with 23 bases in between. In nucleotides, the CDR3 is TGCAGTGCCGGGGGACCGGCCTCGGACTCCTCTGAAGCTTTCTTT. It is translated as CSAGGPASDSSEAFF.

The rearrangement joins TRBV20-1 to TRBJ2-5, with D possibly being TRBD1 (7 bases). Germline CDR1 and CDR2: DFQATT and SNEGSKA (reference sequence). The CDR3 length is 15 residues. V was clipped by 6 bases and J by 1 base, with 18 bases between them. CDR3 sequence (DNA): TGCAGTGCCTTGAACCGACAGGGAGGCCAAGAGACCCAGTACTTC. It specifies CSALNRQGGQETQYF.

The chain carries TRBV11-2 and TRBJ2-3; TRBD2 aligns across 8 bases. The CDR3 totals 17 residues. Losses at the gene ends were 5 bases for V and 4 bases for J; bases not matched to a gene: 14. Germline-derived CDR1 and CDR2 are SGHAT and FQNNGV. The CDR3: CASSLTLQLRGADTQYF. In DNA, the CDR3 is TGTGCCAGCAGCCTTACCCTCCAATTGCGGGGGGCAGATACGCAGTATTTT.

A remark on this clonotype: Compared with germline, one end of the junction differs, possibly owing to a read error. The rearrangement uses TRBV20-1 and TRBJ1-2; 8 bases match TRBD1. The CDR3 covers 15 residues. In germline, CDR1 is DFQATT, CDR2 SNEGSKA (reference sequence). The chain's CDR3 is CSARDRTGQGGGYTF. The CDR3 bases are TGCAGTGCGAGAGACCGCACAGGACAGGGCGGTGGCTACACCTTC.

The V and J genes are TRBV20-1 and TRBJ1-5, with TRBD1 matching over 8 bases. This CDR3 region has 14 residues. CDR1 is DFQATT and CDR2 is SNEGSKA in the germline V gene (reference sequence). J gave up 4 bases and V 5 bases, and 7 bases lay outside the gene matches. CDR3 bases: TGCAGTGCTGGAAAGGGACAGGTTAATCAGCCCCAGCATTTT. This translates into CSAGKGQVNQPQHF.

The chain recombines TRBV3-1 with TRBJ2-3; the D is unclear. The CDR3 runs 15 residues. Trimming took 4 bases from V and 0 from J, leaving 11 bases between them. CDR1 is LGHDT, CDR2 YNNKEL, per germline (reference sequence). CDR3 residues: CASSPEVASTDTQYF. In DNA, the CDR3 is TGTGCCAGCAGCCCAGAAGTCGCTAGCACAGATACGCAGTATTTT.

The rearrangement links TRBV12-3 or TRBV12-4 to TRBJ1-2, with 7 bases identical to TRBD1. The CDR3 is 16 amino acids. V lost 3 bases to trimming and J lost 3 bases; unmatched junction nucleotides: 10. The DNA for the CDR3 is TGTGCCAGCAGTTTGGCTGGGAGGGGGCCGGACTATGGCTACACCTTC. Amino acids: CASSLAGRGPDYGYTF.

J is TRBJ2-7 and V is TRBV29-1; 9 bases agree with TRBD1. The germline V gene encodes CDR1 SQVTM and CDR2 ANQGSEA. Trimming removed 1 base from V and 7 bases from J; junction bases left unmatched: 5. This CDR3 is 13 amino acids long. For the CDR3, the DNA is TGCAGCGTTGAAGGGGACAGGGATCGAGAGCAGTACTTC. This translates into CSVEGDRDREQYF.

The gene calls are TRBV29-1 and TRBJ2-1; D is perhaps TRBD1 or TRBD2 (5 bases each). The length of the CDR3 is 12 residues. The germline gives CDR1 SQVTM, CDR2 ANQGSEA. The V end was cut by 7 bases, the J end by 6 bases, with 13 bases between. The CDR3, as DNA: TGCAGCGGGGGAAGAGGGGTCAATGAGCAGTTCTTC. It is translated as CSGGRGVNEQFF.

V and J are TRBV2 and TRBJ2-5; tentatively, D is TRBD1 (6 bases). Trimming took off 8 bases at V and 1 base at J, with 14 bases between the two ends. Germline assignment: CDR1 SNHLY and CDR2 FYNNEI. The CDR3 has 14 amino acids. The CDR3 region is CASGETGLQETQYF. As DNA, the CDR3 is TGTGCCAGCGGGGAGACAGGTCTCCAAGAGACCCAGTACTTC.

The CDR3 loop is CSVEERGGRETQYF. Written as DNA, the CDR3 is TGCAGCGTTGAAGAGCGGGGGGGCCGCGAGACCCAGTACTTC. This chain links TRBV29-1 with TRBJ2-5, with 9 positions matching TRBD2. Germline CDR1 is SQVTM and CDR2 is ANQGSEA. The CDR3 covers 14 residues. V was pared by 0 bases and J by 5 bases, with 4 bases of the junction left unmatched.

This chain joins TRBV7-9 and TRBJ1-1; D remains unclear. The V end lost 5 bases, the J end lost 7 bases, and 8 bases lay between the germline ends. The CDR3 length is 11 residues. Germline V CDR1 and CDR2: SEHNR, FQNEAQ (reference sequence). This chain's CDR3 is CASSQTSEAFF. CDR3 DNA sequence: TGTGCCAGCAGCCAAACCAGTGAAGCTTTCTTT.

The CDR3 sequence is CASSPPLGMGQYF. The CDR3 coding sequence is TGTGCCAGCTCACCACCGCTGGGGATGGGGCAGTATTTT. The V gene is TRBV18, the J gene TRBJ2-3, with D unclear. V lost 0 bases to trimming and J lost 11 bases, with 12 bases between them. From germline, CDR1 is KGHSH and CDR2 LQKENI. The CDR3 covers 13 residues.

The J gene is TRBJ1-1, the V gene TRBV14, with D unclear. Germline V gene data show CDR1 as SGHDN and CDR2 as FVKESK. The germline V and J ends were trimmed by 0 bases and 0 bases, with 5 bases remaining between them. The length of the CDR3 is 14 residues. In DNA, the CDR3 is TGTGCCAGCAGCCAAGACACGGTGAACACTGAAGCTTTCTTT. Its protein product is CASSQDTVNTEAFF.

The V call is TRBV29-1, the J call TRBJ2-1; D may be TRBD1 or TRBD2 (5 bases each). Germline values: CDR1 SQVTM, CDR2 ANQGSEA. With 8 bases removed from V and 0 bases from J, the gap between germline ends came to 11 bases. The CDR3 spans 13 residues. The CDR3 DNA reads TGCAGCTCCTCCGGGACCTCCTACAATGAGCAGTTCTTC. Residues: CSSSGTSYNEQFF.

The genes are TRBV29-1 and TRBJ2-7; D is possibly TRBD1 (7 bases). Between the trimmed V and J ends, which lost 7 bases and 4 bases, there was a span of 23 bases. CDR1 and CDR2 (germline): SQVTM, ANQGSEA. The CDR3 spans 15 residues. The chain's CDR3 is CSAHPDREVQYEQYF. CDR3 DNA sequence: TGCAGCGCTCATCCTGACAGGGAGGTCCAGTACGAGCAGTACTTC.

The chain uses TRBV29-1 and TRBJ1-2; tentative D call: TRBD1 (6 bases). The CDR3 extends over 12 amino acids. Trimming cost V 1 base and J 7 bases, with 10 bases left between them. Per the germline V gene, CDR1 is SQVTM and CDR2 is ANQGSEA. For the CDR3, the DNA is TGCAGCGTTGAAGGGGGGGCCATTGGCTACACCTTC. Translation gives CSVEGGAIGYTF.

This clonotype is a singleton in its sample. The rearrangement links TRBV2 to TRBJ2-2; 9 bases fit TRBD1. This CDR3 comprises 14 residues. Germline V gene data show CDR1 as SNHLY and CDR2 as FYNNEI. After removal of 6 bases from V and 5 bases from J, the junction contained 4 bases not matched to a gene. In DNA form, the CDR3 reads TGTGCCAGCAGGGACAGGGGATATACCGGGGAGCTGTTTTTT. Amino acid sequence: CASRDRGYTGELFF.

The gene calls are TRBV29-1 and TRBJ2-1, with unresolved D. The CDR3 loop spans 12 amino acids. CDR1 SQVTM and CDR2 ANQGSEA come from the germline V gene. V lost 2 bases to trimming and J lost 5 bases, with 7 bases between them. The DNA of the CDR3 is TGCAGCGTTGAATCGTGGAACAATGAGCAGTTCTTC. It encodes CSVESWNNEQFF.

The CDR3: CASSQGAQGYEQYF. In nucleotides, the CDR3 is TGCGCCAGCAGTCAAGGGGCACAGGGCTACGAGCAGTACTTC. The chain employs TRBV23-1 and TRBJ2-7, with D perhaps TRBD1 (6 bases). TRBV23-1 is labeled an ORF, and its function is uncertain. Trimming left V 2 bases short and J 3 bases short, with 11 bases between. The length of the CDR3 is 14 residues.

The V gene is TRBV6-2 or TRBV6-3, the J gene TRBJ2-7; no definite D call. This CDR3 comprises 15 residues. CDR1 and CDR2 from the germline V gene are MNHEY and SVGEGT. Trimming removed 2 bases from V and 0 bases from J, with 11 bases in between. DNA for the CDR3: TGTGCCAGCAGTTACGAACCCCAGAGCTCCTACGAGCAGTACTTC. The encoded protein is CASSYEPQSSYEQYF.

The chain joins TRBV2 to TRBJ2-1; 10 nucleotides align to TRBD1. The germline CDR1 and CDR2 sequences are SNHLY and FYNNEI. Trimming removed 6 bases from V and 7 bases from J; junction bases left unmatched: 6. This CDR3 has 14 residues. Written as DNA, the CDR3 is TGTGCCAGCAGCGCCGGGACAGGGGTTAATGAGCAGTTCTTC. Protein product: CASSAGTGVNEQFF.

The V and J genes are TRBV14 and TRBJ1-2, with D perhaps TRBD1 (6 bases). In germline, CDR1 is SGHDN, CDR2 FVKESK. The CDR3 has 14 residues. The ends were cut back, 1 base at V and 8 bases at J, with 14 bases in the middle. CDR3 region: CASSQGQALGGYTF. CDR3 in DNA: TGTGCCAGCAGCCAAGGACAGGCCCTAGGAGGCTACACCTTC.

The V and J genes are TRBV12-3 or TRBV12-4 and TRBJ2-7; the D gene is possibly TRBD2 (6 bases). The CDR3 sequence is 14 residues long. V lost 6 bases and J lost 6, with 18 bases in between. The CDR3 loop reads CASRPSGGAPEQYF. The CDR3, as DNA: TGTGCCAGCAGGCCCTCCGGCGGGGCCCCCGAGCAGTACTTC.

V is TRBV20-1 and J is TRBJ1-1; D remains ambiguous. CDR1 DFQATT and CDR2 SNEGSKA come from the germline V gene (reference sequence). The CDR3 covers 12 residues. V lost 5 bases and J lost 1, with 8 bases in between. CDR3 DNA sequence: TGCAGTGCTTCCCGACAGAACACTGAAGCTTTCTTT. Its translation is CSASRQNTEAFF.

This sequence joins TRBV12-3 or TRBV12-4 and TRBJ1-1, with 7 bases identical to TRBD1. CDR3 length: 15 amino acids. V was clipped by 8 bases and J by 5 bases; unmatched bases: 14. The CDR3 is CASGGRNRGDTEAFF. CDR3 coding DNA: TGTGCCAGCGGAGGGAGGAACAGGGGTGATACTGAAGCTTTCTTT.